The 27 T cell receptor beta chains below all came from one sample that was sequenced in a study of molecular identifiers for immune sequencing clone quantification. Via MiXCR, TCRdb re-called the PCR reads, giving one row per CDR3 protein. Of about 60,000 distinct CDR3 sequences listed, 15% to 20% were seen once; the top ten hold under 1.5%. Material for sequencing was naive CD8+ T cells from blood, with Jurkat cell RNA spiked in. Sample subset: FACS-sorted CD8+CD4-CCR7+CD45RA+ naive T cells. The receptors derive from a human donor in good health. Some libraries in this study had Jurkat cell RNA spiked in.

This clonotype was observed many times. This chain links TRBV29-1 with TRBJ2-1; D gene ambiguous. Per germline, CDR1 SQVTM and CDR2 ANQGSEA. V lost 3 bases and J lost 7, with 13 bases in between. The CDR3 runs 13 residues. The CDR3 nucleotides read TGCAGCGTTGAGTCCCCCCTCACAAATGAGCAGTTCTTC. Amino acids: CSVESPLTNEQFF.

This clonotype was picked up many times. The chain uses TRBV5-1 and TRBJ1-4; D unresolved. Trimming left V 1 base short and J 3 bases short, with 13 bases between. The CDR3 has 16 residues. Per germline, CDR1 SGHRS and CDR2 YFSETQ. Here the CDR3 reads CASSLWGSASNEKLFF. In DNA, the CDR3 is TGCGCCAGCAGCTTGTGGGGTTCGGCTTCTAATGAAAAACTGTTTTTT.

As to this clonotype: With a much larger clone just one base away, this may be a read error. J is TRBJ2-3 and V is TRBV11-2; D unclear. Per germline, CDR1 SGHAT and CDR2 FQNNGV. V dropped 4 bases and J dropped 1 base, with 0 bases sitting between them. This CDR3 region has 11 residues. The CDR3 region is CASSCTDTQYF. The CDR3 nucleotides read TGTGCCAGCAGCTGCACAGATACGCAGTATTTT.

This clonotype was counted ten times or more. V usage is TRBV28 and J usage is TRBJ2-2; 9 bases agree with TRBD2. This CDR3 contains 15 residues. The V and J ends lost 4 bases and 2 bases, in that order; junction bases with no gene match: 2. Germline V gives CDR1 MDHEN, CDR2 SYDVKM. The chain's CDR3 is CASSWTSVNTGELFF. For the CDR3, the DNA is TGTGCCAGCAGTTGGACTAGCGTAAACACCGGGGAGCTGTTTTTT.

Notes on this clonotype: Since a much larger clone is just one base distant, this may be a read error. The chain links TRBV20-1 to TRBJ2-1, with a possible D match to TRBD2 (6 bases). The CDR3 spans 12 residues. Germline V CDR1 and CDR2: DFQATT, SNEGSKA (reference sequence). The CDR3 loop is CSARSLANEQSF. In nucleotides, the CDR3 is TGCAGTGCTAGAAGCCTAGCGAATGAGCAGTCCTTC.

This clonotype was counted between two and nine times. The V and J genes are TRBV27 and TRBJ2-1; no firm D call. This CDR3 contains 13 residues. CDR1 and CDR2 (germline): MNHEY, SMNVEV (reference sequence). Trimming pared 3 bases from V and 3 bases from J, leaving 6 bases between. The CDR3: CASSFISYNEQFF. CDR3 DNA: TGTGCCAGCAGTTTTATCAGCTACAATGAGCAGTTCTTC.

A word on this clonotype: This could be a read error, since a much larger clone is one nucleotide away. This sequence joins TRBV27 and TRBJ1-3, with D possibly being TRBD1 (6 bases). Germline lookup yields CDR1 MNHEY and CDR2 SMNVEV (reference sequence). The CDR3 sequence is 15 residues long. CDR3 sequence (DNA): TGTGCCAGCAGTCACCAGGGACATCCTGGAAACACCAAATATTTT. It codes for CASSHQGHPGNTKYF.

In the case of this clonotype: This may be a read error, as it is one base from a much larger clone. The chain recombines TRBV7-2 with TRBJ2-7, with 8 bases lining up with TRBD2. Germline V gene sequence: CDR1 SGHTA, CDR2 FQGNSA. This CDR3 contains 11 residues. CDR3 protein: CAGSVAGQQYF. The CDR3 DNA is TGTGCCGGCAGCGTAGCGGGACAGCAGTACTTC.

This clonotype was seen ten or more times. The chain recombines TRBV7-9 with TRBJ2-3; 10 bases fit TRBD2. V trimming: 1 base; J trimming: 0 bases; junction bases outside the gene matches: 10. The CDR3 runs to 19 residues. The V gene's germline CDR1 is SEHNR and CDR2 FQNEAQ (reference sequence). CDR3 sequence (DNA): TGTGCCAGCAGCTTAGTTGTCCCCGGACTAGCGGCAAGCACAGATACGCAGTATTTT. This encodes CASSLVVPGLAASTDTQYF.

CDR3 in amino acids: CASSLAGVGVVTDTQYF. CDR3 nucleotides: TGCGCCAGCAGCTTGGCCGGGGTCGGGGTGGTCACAGATACGCAGTATTTT. The chain joins TRBV5-1 to TRBJ2-3; the D gene is possibly TRBD2 (5 bases). The V end lost 0 bases, the J end lost 2 bases, and 16 bases lay between the germline ends. There are 17 residues in the CDR3. Germline V lookup: CDR1 SGHRS, CDR2 YFSETQ.

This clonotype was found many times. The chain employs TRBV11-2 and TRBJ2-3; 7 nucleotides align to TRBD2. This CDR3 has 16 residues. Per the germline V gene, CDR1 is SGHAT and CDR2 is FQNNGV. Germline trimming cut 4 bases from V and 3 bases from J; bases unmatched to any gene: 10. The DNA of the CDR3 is TGTGCCAGCAGCTCAGGAACTGGACTAGTTACAGATACGCAGTATTTT. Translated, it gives CASSSGTGLVTDTQYF.

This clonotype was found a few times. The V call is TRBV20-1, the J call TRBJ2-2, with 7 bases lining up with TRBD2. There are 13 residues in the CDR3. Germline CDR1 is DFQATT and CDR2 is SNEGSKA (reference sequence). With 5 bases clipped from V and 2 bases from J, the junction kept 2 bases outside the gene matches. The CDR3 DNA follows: TGCAGTGCTGAGCGGGGAAACACCGGGGAGCTGTTTTTT. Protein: CSAERGNTGELFF.

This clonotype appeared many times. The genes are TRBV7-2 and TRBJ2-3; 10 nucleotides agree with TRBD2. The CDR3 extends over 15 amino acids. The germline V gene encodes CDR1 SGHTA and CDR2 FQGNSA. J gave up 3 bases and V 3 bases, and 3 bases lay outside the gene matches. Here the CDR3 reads CASSFPLAGTDTQYF. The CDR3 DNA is TGTGCCAGCAGCTTCCCACTAGCGGGAACAGATACGCAGTATTTT.

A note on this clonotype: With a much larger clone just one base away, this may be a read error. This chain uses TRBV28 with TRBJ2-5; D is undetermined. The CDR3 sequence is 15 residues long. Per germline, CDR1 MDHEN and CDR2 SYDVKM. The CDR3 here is CASSSPLGSQETRYF. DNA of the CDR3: TGTGCCAGCAGTTCCCCGTTAGGAAGTCAAGAGACCCGGTACTTC.

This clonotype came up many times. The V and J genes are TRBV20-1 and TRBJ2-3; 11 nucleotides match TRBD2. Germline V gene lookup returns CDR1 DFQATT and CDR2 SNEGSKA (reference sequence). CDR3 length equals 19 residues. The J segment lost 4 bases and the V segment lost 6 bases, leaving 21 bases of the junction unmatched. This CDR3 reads CSARPDRLTSGMFSDTQYF. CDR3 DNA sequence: TGCAGTGCGAGACCCGACAGATTGACTAGCGGGATGTTTTCAGATACGCAGTATTTT.

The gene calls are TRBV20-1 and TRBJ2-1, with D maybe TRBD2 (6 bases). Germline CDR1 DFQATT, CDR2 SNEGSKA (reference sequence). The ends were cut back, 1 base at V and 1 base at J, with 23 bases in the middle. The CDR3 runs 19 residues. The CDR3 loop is CSARGRPGLQALSYNEQFF. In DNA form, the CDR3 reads TGCAGTGCTAGAGGTAGACCGGGACTGCAAGCCCTTTCCTACAATGAGCAGTTCTTC.

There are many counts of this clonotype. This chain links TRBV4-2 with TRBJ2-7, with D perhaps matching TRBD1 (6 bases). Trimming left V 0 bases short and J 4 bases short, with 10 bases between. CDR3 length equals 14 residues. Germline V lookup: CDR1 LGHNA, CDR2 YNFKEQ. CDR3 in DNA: TGTGCCAGCAGCCAAGAACTGGGACAATACGAGCAGTACTTC. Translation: CASSQELGQYEQYF.

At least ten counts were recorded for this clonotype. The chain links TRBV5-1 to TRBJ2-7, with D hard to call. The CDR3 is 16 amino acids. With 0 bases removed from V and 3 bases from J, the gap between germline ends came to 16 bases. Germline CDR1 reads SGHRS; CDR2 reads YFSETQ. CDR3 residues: CASSLEWSPEYYEQYF. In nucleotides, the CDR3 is TGCGCCAGCAGCTTGGAATGGAGTCCGGAGTACTACGAGCAGTACTTC.

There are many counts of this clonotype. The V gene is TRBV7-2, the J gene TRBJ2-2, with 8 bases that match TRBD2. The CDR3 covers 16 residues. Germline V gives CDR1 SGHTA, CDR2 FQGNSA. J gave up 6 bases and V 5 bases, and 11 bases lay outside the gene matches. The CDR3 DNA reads TGTGCCAGCAGCCCCCAAGGACTAGCTTTTCCCGGGGAGCTGTTTTTT. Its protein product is CASSPQGLAFPGELFF.

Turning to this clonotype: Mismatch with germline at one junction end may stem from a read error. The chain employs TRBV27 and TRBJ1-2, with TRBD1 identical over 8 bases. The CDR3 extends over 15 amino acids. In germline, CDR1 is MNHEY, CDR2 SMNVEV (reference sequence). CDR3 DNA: TGTGCCAGCAGTTTATCTGGGACAGGCTGGGAGGGCTACGCTTTC. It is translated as CASSLSGTGWEGYAF.

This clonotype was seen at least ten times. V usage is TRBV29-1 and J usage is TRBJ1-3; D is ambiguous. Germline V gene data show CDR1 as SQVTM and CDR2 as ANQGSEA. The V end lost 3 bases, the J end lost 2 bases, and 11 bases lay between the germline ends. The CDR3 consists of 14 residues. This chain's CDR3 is CSVDDGRAGNTIYF. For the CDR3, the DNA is TGCAGCGTTGACGATGGTAGGGCTGGAAACACCATATATTTT.

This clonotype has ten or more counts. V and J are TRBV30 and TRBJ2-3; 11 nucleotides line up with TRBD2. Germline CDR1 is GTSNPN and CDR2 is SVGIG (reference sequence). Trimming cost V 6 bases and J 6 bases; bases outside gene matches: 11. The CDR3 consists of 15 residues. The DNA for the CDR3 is TGTGCCTGCTATATGACTAGCGGGAATTTCGATACGCAGTATTTT. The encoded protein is CACYMTSGNFDTQYF.

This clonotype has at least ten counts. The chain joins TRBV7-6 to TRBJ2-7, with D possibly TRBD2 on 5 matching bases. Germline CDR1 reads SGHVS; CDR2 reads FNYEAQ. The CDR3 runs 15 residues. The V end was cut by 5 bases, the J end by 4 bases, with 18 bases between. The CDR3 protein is CASSPEASFGYEQYF. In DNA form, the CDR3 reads TGTGCCAGCAGCCCGGAGGCGTCATTTGGGTACGAGCAGTACTTC.

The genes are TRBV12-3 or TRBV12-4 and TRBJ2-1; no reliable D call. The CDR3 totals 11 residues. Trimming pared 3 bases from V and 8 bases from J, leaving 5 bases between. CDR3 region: CASSFFDEQFF. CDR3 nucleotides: TGTGCCAGCAGTTTTTTTGATGAGCAGTTCTTC.

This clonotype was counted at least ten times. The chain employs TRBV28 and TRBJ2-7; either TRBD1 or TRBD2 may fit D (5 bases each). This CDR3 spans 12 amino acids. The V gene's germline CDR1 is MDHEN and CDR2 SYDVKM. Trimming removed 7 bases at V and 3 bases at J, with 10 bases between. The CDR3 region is CASTPGGYEQYF. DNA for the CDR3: TGTGCCAGCACCCCTGGGGGCTACGAGCAGTACTTC.

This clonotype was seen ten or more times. The CDR3 loop is CASRQNTEAFF. The CDR3 nucleotides are TGTGCCAGCAGGCAAAACACTGAAGCTTTCTTT. The chain combines TRBV27 with TRBJ1-1, with D uncertain. Trimming pared 6 bases from V and 2 bases from J, leaving 4 bases between. Looked up from germline, CDR1 is MNHEY and CDR2 is SMNVEV (reference sequence). This CDR3 contains 11 residues.

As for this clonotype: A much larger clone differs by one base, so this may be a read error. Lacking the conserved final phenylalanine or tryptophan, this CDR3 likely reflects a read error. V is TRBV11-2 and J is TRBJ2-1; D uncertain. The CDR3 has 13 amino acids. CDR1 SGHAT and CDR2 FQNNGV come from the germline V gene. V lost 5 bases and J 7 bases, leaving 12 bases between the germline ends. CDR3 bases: TGTGCCAGCAGCGCTCACCATTTAAATGAGCAGTTCCTC. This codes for CASSAHHLNEQFL.